Listed below are T cell receptor beta chains from one sample, sequenced in a study of shared clonotypes between healthy human individuals. Generated by immunoSEQ multiplex PCR, the TCRdb table keeps only in-frame clones and is missing some. Here the sample spans about 470,000 clones, roughly 77% being singletons. Sample: PBMCs. These receptors all stem from a woman between 40 and 50 years old in good health. Some clones in this sample may be carry-over from other donors' samples. CDR3s include the opening cysteine and the closing phenylalanine or tryptophan. The order of the fields is D gene, V gene, clone size, J gene, CDR3 protein, CDR3 DNA. The D gene is left open where the match is weak. A row's size may be missing; if present it is once, few, many or a size class.

TRBD1	TRBV28	-	TRBJ1-5	CASSPTTGGLGQPQHF	TGTGCCAGCAGTCCGACGACAGGGGGACTGGGTCAGCCCCAGCATTTT
-	TRBV27	-	TRBJ2-4	CASSSDRLNIQYF	TGTGCCAGCAGTTCCGACAGGTTAAACATTCAGTACTTC
-	TRBV4-1	-	TRBJ2-5	CASSQDRTGYTSEQYF	TGCGCCAGCAGCCAAGATAGAACAGGGTACACTAGTGAGCAGTACTTC
-	TRBV4-1	-	TRBJ2-7	CASSQDVWDYEQYF	TGCGCCAGCAGCCAAGATGTTTGGGACTACGAGCAGTACTTC
-	TRBV11-2	-	TRBJ2-7	CASSHGGGGYEQYF	TGTGCCAGCAGCCATGGGGGCGGGGGCTACGAGCAGTACTTC
TRBD1	TRBV19	-	TRBJ1-4	CASSILGQATNEKLFF	TGTGCCAGTAGTATCCTCGGACAGGCAACTAATGAAAAACTGTTTTTT
-	TRBV2	-	TRBJ1-6	CASSVGRDNSPLHF	TGTGCCAGCAGTGTCGGCAGGGATAATTCACCCCTCCACTTT
TRBD1	TRBV5-1	-	TRBJ2-3	CASSSDRGYTDTQYF	TGCGCCAGCAGCTCGGACAGGGGGTATACAGATACGCAGTATTTT
TRBD1	TRBV5-5	-	TRBJ2-7	CASSFSQGYSYEQYF	TGTGCCAGCAGCTTCTCACAGGGGTATTCCTACGAGCAGTACTTC
-	TRBV19	once	TRBJ1-1	CASSLKVGANPMNTEAFF	TGTGCCAGTAGTTTAAAGGTTGGAGCTAACCCCATGAACACTGAAGCTTTCTTT
-	TRBV4-2	-	TRBJ1-1	CASSQETPEAFF	TGTGCCAGCAGCCAAGAAACACCTGAAGCTTTCTTT
-	TRBV5-1	-	TRBJ1-5	CASSLLGVRNQPQHF	TGCGCCAGCAGCTTGTTGGGGGTACGCAATCAGCCCCAGCATTTT
-	TRBV7-3	-	TRBJ2-5	CASSPGFGETQYF	TGTGCCAGCAGCCCGGGGTTCGGGGAGACCCAGTACTTC
-	TRBV10-1	-	TRBJ1-2	CASSESGTQGYTF	TGCGCCAGCAGTGAGTCCGGTACCCAGGGCTACACCTTC
-	TRBV2	-	TRBJ2-1	CASAGLSSYNEQFF	TGTGCCAGCGCGGGACTGAGCTCCTACAATGAGCAGTTCTTC
TRBD2	TRBV9	-	TRBJ2-2	CASSSSGSRTGELFF	TGTGCCAGCAGCTCCAGCGGGAGTAGAACCGGGGAGCTGTTTTTT
-	TRBV7-9	medium-sized	TRBJ2-7	CASSSRGPYEQYF	TGTGCCAGCAGCTCCCGAGGACCCTACGAGCAGTACTTC
TRBD1	TRBV27	-	TRBJ1-2	CASAQGARAKDYGYTF	TGTGCCAGCGCACAGGGGGCGAGGGCCAAGGACTATGGCTACACCTTC
TRBD2	TRBV28	-	TRBJ2-1	CASSFARVTSLYEQFF	TGTGCCAGCAGTTTCGCTAGGGTGACTAGCCTCTATGAGCAGTTCTTC